Shown below are 32 T cell receptor beta chains from a single sample sequenced in a study of cytomegalovirus exposure and HLA in healthy donors. The study ran its PCR with 60 Vbeta and 13 Jbeta primers. The protocol was immunoSEQ multiplex PCR, while the TCRdb copy is restricted to in-frame clones and leaves out a portion. The table records some 150,000 clones, about 72% of them present only once. Sequenced input: PBMCs. The receptors originated from a man in his fifties or sixties in good health and CMV-seronegative.

V usage is TRBV28 and J usage is TRBJ1-2; D call uncertain. CDR1 and CDR2 from the germline V gene are MDHEN and SYDVKM. The CDR3 sequence is 13 residues long. Between the trimmed V and J ends, which lost 3 bases and 7 bases, there was a span of 12 bases. The CDR3 spells CASSLGTFGGYTF. The CDR3 nucleotides read TGTGCCAGCAGTTTGGGCACCTTCGGTGGCTACACCTTC.

On this clone: Because it lacks the conserved phenylalanine or tryptophan at the end, this CDR3 is likely a read error. The chain couples TRBV30 to TRBJ2-7; D gene uncertain. CDR1 and CDR2 (germline): GTSNPN, SVGIG (reference sequence). The CDR3 consists of 11 residues. The ends were cut back, 8 bases at V and 6 bases at J, with 14 bases in the middle. The CDR3 loop is CAGMQASEQYL. The DNA for the CDR3 is TGTGCCGGAATGCAGGCCTCCGAGCAGTACCTC.

This chain links TRBV30 with TRBJ2-1; 9 positions match TRBD2. V shed 8 bases and J 4 bases; nucleotides not matched to a gene: 6. The CDR3 spans 13 residues. From germline, CDR1 is GTSNPN and CDR2 SVGIG (reference sequence). As DNA, the CDR3 is TGTGCCGGGTCGACTAGCGGATACAATGAGCAGTTCTTC. Translation gives CAGSTSGYNEQFF.

Only a few counts were recorded for this clone. The gene calls are TRBV28 and TRBJ1-4; a weak D match, TRBD1 (6 bases). Germline values: CDR1 MDHEN, CDR2 SYDVKM. The CDR3 spans 16 residues. The germline V and J ends were trimmed by 2 bases and 7 bases, with 17 bases remaining between them. The CDR3 loop reads CASSLKYSARGEKLFF. CDR3 nucleotides: TGTGCCAGCAGTTTAAAGTATTCGGCCAGGGGTGAAAAACTGTTTTTT.

The CDR3 region has the DNA TGTGCCAGCAGCTTGAGCCCGGAGAACGAGCAGTACTTC. Protein: CASSLSPENEQYF. The rearrangement joins TRBV5-4 to TRBJ2-7; D remains ambiguous. The germline V gene has CDR1 SGHNT and CDR2 YYREEE (reference sequence). This CDR3 comprises 13 residues. V lost 1 base and J 5 bases, leaving 10 bases between the germline ends. Full variable domain (remainder filled in from reference TRBV5-4 and TRBJ2-7): ETGVTQSPTHLIKTRGQQVTLRCSSQSGHNTVSWYQQALGQGPQFIFQYYREEENGRGNFPPRFSGLQFPNYSSELNVNALELDDSALYLCASSLSPENEQYFGPGTRLTVT.

The rearrangement joins TRBV5-4 to TRBJ2-3; TRBD2 aligns across 12 bases. J lost 7 bases, V lost 4 bases, and 7 bases had no gene match. Per the germline V gene, CDR1 is SGHNT and CDR2 is YYREEE (reference sequence). The CDR3 spans 15 residues. In DNA, the CDR3 is TGTGCCAGCAGCCGTCTAGCGGGAGGGGGAAATACGCAGTATTTT. It encodes CASSRLAGGGNTQYF.

The chain employs TRBV5-1 and TRBJ1-1; TRBD1 is a possible D gene (5 bases). Germline V gives CDR1 SGHRS, CDR2 YFSETQ. The CDR3 sequence is 14 residues long. V lost 2 bases, J lost 1 base, and 9 bases lay in between. The CDR3 DNA reads as TGCGCCAGCAGCTTCAAGGGGCCGAACACTGAAGCTTTCTTT. Its protein is CASSFKGPNTEAFF.

This clone was observed once. The chain employs TRBV7-6 and TRBJ1-2; 8 bases are a match to TRBD1. Per germline, CDR1 SGHVS and CDR2 FNYEAQ. The CDR3 extends over 13 amino acids. After removal of 5 bases from V and 8 bases from J, the junction contained 7 bases not matched to a gene. CDR3 nucleotides: TGTGCCAGCAGCCGGACAGGGTCCGGCGGCTACACCTTC. Protein sequence: CASSRTGSGGYTF.

The chain carries TRBV28 and TRBJ2-7; 11 bases match TRBD2. Germline CDR1 reads MDHEN; CDR2 reads SYDVKM. The CDR3 consists of 14 residues. V shed 7 bases, J shed 4 bases, and the junction held 6 bases outside the gene matches. The CDR3 is CASTGTSGPYEQYF. DNA of the CDR3: TGTGCCAGCACAGGGACTAGCGGACCTTACGAGCAGTACTTC.

The chain carries TRBV19 and TRBJ2-3, with 7 bases that match TRBD1. The CDR3 contains 14 residues. The germline V gene has CDR1 LNHDA and CDR2 SQIVND (reference sequence). With V trimmed by 4 bases and J by 1 base, 2 bases remained unmatched. CDR3 bases: TGTGCCAGTAGTACGGGACAGCGCACAGATACGCAGTATTTT. It specifies CASSTGQRTDTQYF.

The V gene is TRBV7-8, the J gene TRBJ1-5; maybe TRBD1 (5 bases). The CDR3 is made up of 14 amino acids. Germline V gene lookup returns CDR1 SGHVS and CDR2 FQNEAQ. Trimming cost V 1 base and J 5 bases, with 9 bases left between them. CDR3 amino acids: CASSLGGVDQPQHF. The CDR3 bases are TGTGCCAGCAGCTTAGGGGGGGTAGATCAGCCCCAGCATTTT.

There are a few counts of this clone. The gene calls are TRBV30 and TRBJ2-7; no firm D call. The CDR3 runs 12 residues. CDR1 is GTSNPN and CDR2 is SVGIG in the germline V gene (reference sequence). With 1 base removed from V and 7 bases from J, the gap between germline ends came to 11 bases. CDR3 sequence reads: CAWSGALREQYF. Written as DNA, the CDR3 is TGTGCCTGGAGTGGTGCTTTGCGGGAGCAGTACTTC.

J is TRBJ2-1 and V is TRBV5-8, with a tentative D call TRBD2 (5 bases). Germline V lookup: CDR1 SGHTS, CDR2 YDEGEE. The CDR3 extends over 14 amino acids. V lost 4 bases and J lost 2, with 10 bases in between. DNA for the CDR3: TGTGCCAGCAGCCTGCTCGGGGCCTACAATGAGCAGTTCTTC. This encodes CASSLLGAYNEQFF.

This clone was detected once. This sequence joins TRBV6-1 and TRBJ1-1, with TRBD1 as a possible D gene (5 bases). The V gene lost 2 bases and the J gene lost 4 bases, with 11 bases spanning the gap. The germline V gene encodes CDR1 MNHNS and CDR2 SASEGT. The CDR3 is made up of 14 amino acids. CDR3 loop: CASSENHRRTEAFF. CDR3 nucleotide sequence: TGTGCCAGCAGTGAAAATCACAGGCGCACTGAAGCTTTCTTT.

The chain combines TRBV18 with TRBJ2-2; 7 bases are shared with TRBD2. The CDR3 consists of 16 residues. CDR1 KGHSH and CDR2 LQKENI come from the germline V gene. V gave up 2 bases and J gave up 4 bases; unmatched junction bases: 7. CDR3 nucleotides: TGTGCCAGCTCACCAATCCCTAGCGGAAGCACCGGGGAGCTGTTTTTT. Amino acid sequence: CASSPIPSGSTGELFF.

The chain uses TRBV4-3 and TRBJ2-7; 8 nucleotides match TRBD2. The CDR3 has 17 amino acids. The V gene's germline CDR1 is LGHNA and CDR2 YSLEER. Trimming at V came to 0 bases and at J to 2 bases, leaving 9 bases not matched to a gene. Here the CDR3 DNA reads TGCGCCAGCAGCCAAGATCGGGGTAGCGGGGAGGCCTACGAGCAGTACTTC. Residues: CASSQDRGSGEAYEQYF.

This clone turned up a few times. The rearrangement joins TRBV18 to TRBJ2-1, with 11 bases identical to TRBD2. V was clipped by 1 base and J by 5 bases; unmatched bases: 4. This CDR3 region has 16 residues. Germline assignment: CDR1 KGHSH and CDR2 LQKENI. DNA for the CDR3: TGTGCCAGCTCACCACTTACGGGACTAGCGGACAATGAGCAGTTCTTC. This sequence encodes CASSPLTGLADNEQFF.

This chain uses TRBV9 with TRBJ2-1, with a tentative D call TRBD2 (6 bases). Looked up from germline, CDR1 is SGDLS and CDR2 is YYNGEE. The ends were cut back, 1 base at V and 4 bases at J, with 6 bases in the middle. This CDR3 is built from 13 residues. CDR3 protein: CASSVRGYNEQFF. The CDR3 region has the DNA TGTGCCAGCAGCGTACGGGGGTACAATGAGCAGTTCTTC. The full variable domain, rest sourced from reference TRBV9 and TRBJ2-1, is DSGVTQTPKHLITATGQRVTLRCSPRSGDLSVYWYQQSLDQGLQFLIQYYNGEERAKGNILERFSAQQFPDLHSELNLSSLELGDSALYFCASSVRGYNEQFFGPGTRLTVL.

The rearrangement joins TRBV18 to TRBJ1-1; 8 nucleotides match TRBD1. The CDR3 loop spans 16 amino acids. Germline CDR1 reads KGHSH; CDR2 reads LQKENI. Trimming cost V 3 bases and J 1 base; bases outside gene matches: 7. Written as DNA, the CDR3 is TGTGCCAGCTCACCTTTTACCGGGACAGGGAACACTGAAGCTTTCTTT. This encodes CASSPFTGTGNTEAFF. Full variable domain (rest looked up from reference TRBV18 and TRBJ1-1): NAGVMQNPRHLVRRRGQEARLRCSPMKGHSHVYWYRQLPEEGLKFMVYLQKENIIDESGMPKERFSAEFPKEGPSILRIQQVVRGDSAAYFCASSPFTGTGNTEAFFGQGTRLTVV.

This clone has more than one count but fewer than ten. V and J are TRBV30 and TRBJ1-5, with a possible D match to TRBD1 (6 bases). Per germline, CDR1 GTSNPN and CDR2 SVGIG (reference sequence). The V end was cut by 3 bases, the J end by 1 base, with 13 bases between. This CDR3 is built from 15 residues. This chain's CDR3 is CAWRLQGTSNQPQHF. For the CDR3, the DNA is TGTGCCTGGAGGTTACAGGGTACGAGCAATCAGCCCCAGCATTTT.

This clone occurred once. This sequence joins TRBV7-2 and TRBJ2-3, with TRBD2 matching 12 bases. Germline V lookup: CDR1 SGHTA, CDR2 FQGNSA. The CDR3 spans 17 residues. The ends lost 1 base at V and 3 bases at J; junction bases unmatched: 5. The CDR3 DNA follows: TGTGCCAGCAGCTTAGGGGGCCTAGCGGGAGGGACAGATACGCAGTATTTT. Its translation is CASSLGGLAGGTDTQYF.

V and J are TRBV18 and TRBJ2-2, with 10 positions matching TRBD1. Germline CDR1 KGHSH, CDR2 LQKENI. V shed 6 bases and J 3 bases; nucleotides not matched to a gene: 1. The CDR3 runs to 14 residues. CDR3 region: CASSGTGDTGELFF. CDR3 nucleotide sequence: TGTGCCAGCTCGGGGACAGGGGACACCGGGGAGCTGTTTTTT.

The rearrangement links TRBV2 to TRBJ2-1, with a tentative D call TRBD1 (5 bases). Trimming stripped 8 bases from V and 1 base from J, with 6 bases between. Germline values: CDR1 SNHLY, CDR2 FYNNEI. The CDR3 runs to 12 residues. Written as DNA, the CDR3 is TGTGCCAGCCAGGGTTCCTACAATGAGCAGTTCTTC. Encoded protein: CASQGSYNEQFF.

The genes are TRBV6-1 and TRBJ1-5; TRBD1 matches 9 bases. The CDR3 runs to 18 residues. V trimming: 2 bases; J trimming: 0 bases; junction bases outside the gene matches: 8. Germline V CDR1 and CDR2: MNHNS, SASEGT. The CDR3 coding sequence is TGTGCCAGCAGTGAACAGGGACAGGGAATATATAGCAATCAGCCCCAGCATTTT. Its translation is CASSEQGQGIYSNQPQHF.

This chain uses TRBV28 with TRBJ2-5; 16 nucleotides align to TRBD2. Looked up from germline, CDR1 is MDHEN and CDR2 is SYDVKM. Trimming at V came to 4 bases and at J to 5 bases, leaving 13 bases not matched to a gene. The length of the CDR3 is 19 residues. The CDR3 bases are TGTGCCAGCAGTTCGGCGGGACTAGCGGGAGGGCCGGTTGGGGAGACCCAGTACTTC. This codes for CASSSAGLAGGPVGETQYF.

The chain combines TRBV2 with TRBJ2-7, with 7 bases that match TRBD2. V was pared by 6 bases and J by 1 base, with 9 bases of the junction left unmatched. The CDR3 has 15 amino acids. Germline assignment: CDR1 SNHLY and CDR2 FYNNEI. The CDR3 spells CASRTLADFSYEQYF. CDR3 nucleotide sequence: TGTGCCAGCAGGACCCTAGCGGATTTTTCCTACGAGCAGTACTTC. The full variable domain, in which reference TRBV2 and TRBJ2-7 provide the parts outside the CDR3, is EPEVTQTPSHQVTQMGQEVILRCVPISNHLYFYWYRQILGQKVEFLVSFYNNEISEKSEIFDDQFSVERPDGSNFTLKIRSTKLEDSAMYFCASRTLADFSYEQYFGPGTRLTVT.

This clone has more than one count but fewer than ten. The CDR3 DNA sequence: TGTGCCAGTACCCAGACAGGGACCAATCAGCCCCAGCATTTT. This translates into CASTQTGTNQPQHF. The chain has TRBV19 and TRBJ1-5; 7 bases align to TRBD1. Germline loops: CDR1 LNHDA, CDR2 SQIVND (reference sequence). The CDR3 runs to 14 residues. V shed 7 bases, J shed 3 bases, and the junction held 6 bases outside the gene matches.

This chain joins TRBV14 and TRBJ2-7, with a possible D match to TRBD2 (6 bases). The length of the CDR3 is 14 residues. V gave up 3 bases and J gave up 3 bases, with 12 bases separating them. Germline CDR1 reads SGHDN; CDR2 reads FVKESK. CDR3 DNA sequence: TGTGCCAGCAGCCAGCGGGATGGCGGCTACGAGCAGTACTTC. Translated, it gives CASSQRDGGYEQYF.

The chain joins TRBV6-5 to TRBJ2-2, with a possible D match to TRBD1 (5 bases). Germline CDR1 and CDR2: MNHEY and SVGAGI. This CDR3 spans 16 amino acids. V dropped 0 bases and J dropped 2 bases, with 10 bases sitting between them. The CDR3 bases are TGTGCCAGCAGTTACTCGGGCAGGGCTAACACCGGGGAGCTGTTTTTT. Translating it yields CASSYSGRANTGELFF.

This clone was detected a few times. This chain connects TRBV7-9 to TRBJ1-5; 9 bases match TRBD1. Looked up from germline, CDR1 is SEHNR and CDR2 is FQNEAQ (reference sequence). V was clipped by 1 base and J by 3 bases; unmatched bases: 4. This CDR3 region has 16 residues. The CDR3 loop reads CASSLGGQGVNQPQHF. In DNA form, the CDR3 reads TGTGCCAGCAGCTTAGGGGGACAGGGAGTCAATCAGCCCCAGCATTTT. Supplemented by reference TRBV7-9 and TRBJ1-5, the full variable domain reads DTGVSQNPRHKITKRGQNVTFRCDPISEHNRLYWYRQTLGQGPEFLTYFQNEAQLEKSRLLSDRFSAERPKGSFSTLEIQRTEQGDSAMYLCASSLGGQGVNQPQHFGDGTRLSIL.

The V gene is TRBV7-3, the J gene TRBJ1-2, with 10 nucleotides matching TRBD1. The length of the CDR3 is 15 residues. CDR1 is SGHTA, CDR2 FQGTGA, per germline. Trimming cost V 1 base and J 8 bases; bases outside gene matches: 7. This chain's CDR3 is CASSLNGDRGTGYTF. CDR3 nucleotides: TGTGCCAGCAGCTTAAATGGGGACAGGGGTACAGGCTACACCTTC.

The chain uses TRBV7-9 and TRBJ2-7; D is possibly TRBD1 (5 bases). The CDR3 runs to 14 residues. Germline CDR1 is SEHNR and CDR2 is FQNEAQ (reference sequence). V was shortened by 1 base and J by 5 bases, with 12 bases between the two germline ends. The CDR3 nucleotides read TGTGCCAGCAGCTTAGTGATTAGGGGCCACGAGCAGTACTTC. It is translated as CASSLVIRGHEQYF.